This TCR beta chain was sequenced in a study of T-cell reconstitution after alpha-beta-depleted transplantation in children. The table lists this clonotype with many counts. The antigen remains undetermined. Points from the study as a whole: T-cell counts and diversity at one year following transplant were attributed mainly to newly produced T cells. Approximately two months post-transplant, alpha-beta T cells reportedly originated from several hundred expanded graft clones.

Unique molecular identifiers tagged the TCRbeta library. MiXCR was run by TCRdb on the PCR reads, yielding one entry per CDR3 protein. The sample shows about 70,000 distinct CDR3 sequences, approximately 10% of them seen only once. The receptor's source is a boy between 5 and 17 years old with acute myeloid leukemia, due to receive a stem cell transplant. The sequencing here drew on PBMCs, taken before TCRalphabeta/CD19-depleted stem cell transplant.

The CDR3 is CASSPQSYGYTF. CDR3 coding DNA: TGTGCCAGCAGCCCCCAGTCCTATGGCTACACCTTC. V gene TRBV7-9 combines with J gene TRBJ1-2; D unresolved. Trimming cost V 5 bases and J 4 bases, with 8 bases left between them. This CDR3 spans 12 amino acids. The germline V gene encodes CDR1 SEHNR and CDR2 FQNEAQ (reference sequence).